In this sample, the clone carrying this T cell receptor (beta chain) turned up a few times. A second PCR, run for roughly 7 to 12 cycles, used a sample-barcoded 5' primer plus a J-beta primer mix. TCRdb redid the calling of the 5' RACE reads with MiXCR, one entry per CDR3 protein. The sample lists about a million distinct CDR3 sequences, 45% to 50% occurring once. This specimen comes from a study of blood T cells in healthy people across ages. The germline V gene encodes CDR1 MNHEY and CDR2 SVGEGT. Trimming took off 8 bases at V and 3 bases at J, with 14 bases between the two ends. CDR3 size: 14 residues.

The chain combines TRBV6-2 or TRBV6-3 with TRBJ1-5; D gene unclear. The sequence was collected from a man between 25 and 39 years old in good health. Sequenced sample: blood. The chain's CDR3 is CASRPRLNNQPQHF. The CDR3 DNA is TGTGCCAGCCGTCCCCGGCTAAACAATCAGCCCCAGCATTTT.